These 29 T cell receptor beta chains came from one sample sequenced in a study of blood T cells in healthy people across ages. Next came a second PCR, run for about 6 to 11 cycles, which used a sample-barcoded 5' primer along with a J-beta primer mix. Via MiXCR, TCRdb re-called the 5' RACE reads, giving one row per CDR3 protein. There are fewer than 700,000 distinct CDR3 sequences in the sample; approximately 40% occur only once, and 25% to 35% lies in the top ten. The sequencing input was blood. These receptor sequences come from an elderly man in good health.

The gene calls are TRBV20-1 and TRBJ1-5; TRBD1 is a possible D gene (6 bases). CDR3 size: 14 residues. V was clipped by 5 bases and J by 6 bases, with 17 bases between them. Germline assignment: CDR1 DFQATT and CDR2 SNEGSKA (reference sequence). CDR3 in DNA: TGCAGTGCTTTAAGACAGGTATATGGTCAGCCCCAGCATTTT. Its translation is CSALRQVYGQPQHF.

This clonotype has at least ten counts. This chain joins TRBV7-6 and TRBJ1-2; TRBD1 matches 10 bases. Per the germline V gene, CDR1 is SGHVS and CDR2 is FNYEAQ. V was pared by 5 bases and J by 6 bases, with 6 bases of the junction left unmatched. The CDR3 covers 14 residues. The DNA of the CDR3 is TGTGCCAGCAGCACCTTGACAGGGGGCGATGGCTACACCTTC. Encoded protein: CASSTLTGGDGYTF.

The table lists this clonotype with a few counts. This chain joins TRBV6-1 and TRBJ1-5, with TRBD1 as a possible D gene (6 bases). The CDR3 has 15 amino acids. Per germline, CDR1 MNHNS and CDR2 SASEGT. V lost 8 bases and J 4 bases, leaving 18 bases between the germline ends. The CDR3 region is CASQKDSKGNQPQHF. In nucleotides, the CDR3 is TGTGCCAGCCAAAAGGACAGTAAAGGGAATCAGCCCCAGCATTTT.

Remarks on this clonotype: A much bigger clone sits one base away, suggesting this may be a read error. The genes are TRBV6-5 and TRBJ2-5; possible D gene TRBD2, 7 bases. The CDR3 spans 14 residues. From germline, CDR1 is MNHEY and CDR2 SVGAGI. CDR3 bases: TGTGCCAGCAGTTACGGGGGGGCTCAAGAGACCCGGTACTTC. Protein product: CASSYGGAQETRYF.

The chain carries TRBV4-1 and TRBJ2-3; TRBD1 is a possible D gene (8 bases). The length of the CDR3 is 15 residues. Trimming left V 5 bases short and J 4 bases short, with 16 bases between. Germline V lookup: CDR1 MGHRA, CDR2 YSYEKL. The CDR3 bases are TGCGCCAGCAGCGAGGACAGGGAGGGATCAGATACGCAGTATTTT. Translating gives CASSEDREGSDTQYF.

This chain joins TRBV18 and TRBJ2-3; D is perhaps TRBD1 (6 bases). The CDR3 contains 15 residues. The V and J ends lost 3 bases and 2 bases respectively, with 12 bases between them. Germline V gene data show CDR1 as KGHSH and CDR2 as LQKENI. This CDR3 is CASSPPGHHTDTQYF. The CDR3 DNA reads TGTGCCAGCTCACCTCCGGGACACCACACAGATACGCAGTATTTT.

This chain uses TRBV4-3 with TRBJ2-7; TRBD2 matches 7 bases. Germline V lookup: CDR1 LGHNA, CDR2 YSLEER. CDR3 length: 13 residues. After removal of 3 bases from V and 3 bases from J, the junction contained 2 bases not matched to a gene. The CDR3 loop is CASSHGEGYEQYF. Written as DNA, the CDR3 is TGCGCCAGCAGCCACGGGGAGGGCTACGAGCAGTACTTC.

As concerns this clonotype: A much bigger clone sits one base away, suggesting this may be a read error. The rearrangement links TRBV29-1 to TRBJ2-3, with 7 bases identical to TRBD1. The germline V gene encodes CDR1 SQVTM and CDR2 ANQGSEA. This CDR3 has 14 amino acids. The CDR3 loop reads CNVGETGSADTQYF. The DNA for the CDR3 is TGCAACGTGGGGGAGACAGGGTCGGCAGATACGCAGTATTTT.

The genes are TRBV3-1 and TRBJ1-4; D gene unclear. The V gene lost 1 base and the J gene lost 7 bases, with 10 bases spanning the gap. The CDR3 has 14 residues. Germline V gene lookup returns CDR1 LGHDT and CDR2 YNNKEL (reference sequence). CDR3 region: CASSQGSLGEKLFF. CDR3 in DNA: TGTGCCAGCAGCCAAGGATCGTTGGGTGAAAAACTGTTTTTT.

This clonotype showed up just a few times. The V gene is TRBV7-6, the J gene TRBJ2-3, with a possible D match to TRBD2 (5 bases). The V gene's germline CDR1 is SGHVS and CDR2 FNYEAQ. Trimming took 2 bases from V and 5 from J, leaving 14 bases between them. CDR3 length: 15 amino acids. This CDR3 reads CASSLHPRARDTQYF. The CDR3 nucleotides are TGTGCCAGCAGCTTACATCCGCGGGCCCGAGATACGCAGTATTTT.

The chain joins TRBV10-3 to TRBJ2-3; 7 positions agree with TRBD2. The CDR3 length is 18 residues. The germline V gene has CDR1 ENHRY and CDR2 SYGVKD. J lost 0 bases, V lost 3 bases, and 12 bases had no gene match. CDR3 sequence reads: CAISEGVGAGPSTDTQYF. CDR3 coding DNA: TGTGCCATCAGTGAAGGAGTGGGAGCGGGGCCTAGCACAGATACGCAGTATTTT.

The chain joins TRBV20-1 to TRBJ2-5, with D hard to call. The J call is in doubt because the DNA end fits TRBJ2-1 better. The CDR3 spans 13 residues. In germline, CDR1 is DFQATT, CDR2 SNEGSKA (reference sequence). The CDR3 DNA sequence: TGCAGTGCTAGAGATGGGTTCCAAGAGACCCAGTTCTTC. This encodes CSARDGFQETQFF.

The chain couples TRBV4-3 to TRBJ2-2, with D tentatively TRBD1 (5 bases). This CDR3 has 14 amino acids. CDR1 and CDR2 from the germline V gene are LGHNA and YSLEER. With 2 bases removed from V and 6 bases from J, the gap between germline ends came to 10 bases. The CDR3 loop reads CASSQSRVAGELFF. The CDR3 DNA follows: TGCGCCAGCAGCCAAAGCAGGGTTGCCGGGGAGCTGTTTTTT.

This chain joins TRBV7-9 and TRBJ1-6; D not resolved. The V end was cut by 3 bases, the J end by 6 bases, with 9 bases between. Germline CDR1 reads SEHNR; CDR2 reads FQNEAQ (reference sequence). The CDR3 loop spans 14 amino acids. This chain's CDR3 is CASSFTRINSPLHF. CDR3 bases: TGTGCCAGCAGCTTCACACGGATTAATTCACCCCTCCACTTT.

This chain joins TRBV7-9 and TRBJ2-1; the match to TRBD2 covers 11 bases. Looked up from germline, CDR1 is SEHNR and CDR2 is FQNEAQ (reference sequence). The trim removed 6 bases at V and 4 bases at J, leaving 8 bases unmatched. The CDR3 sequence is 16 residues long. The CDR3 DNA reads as TGTGCCAGCAGGCTTACCGGGACTAGCGGATACAATGAGCAGTTCTTC. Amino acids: CASRLTGTSGYNEQFF.

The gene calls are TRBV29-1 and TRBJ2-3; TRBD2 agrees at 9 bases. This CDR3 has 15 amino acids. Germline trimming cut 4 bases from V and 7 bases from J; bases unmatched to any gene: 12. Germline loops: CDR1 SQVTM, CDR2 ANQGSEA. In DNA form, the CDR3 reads TGCAGCGTTGTCGGGTATACGGCTAGCGGGAATACGCAGTATTTT. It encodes CSVVGYTASGNTQYF.

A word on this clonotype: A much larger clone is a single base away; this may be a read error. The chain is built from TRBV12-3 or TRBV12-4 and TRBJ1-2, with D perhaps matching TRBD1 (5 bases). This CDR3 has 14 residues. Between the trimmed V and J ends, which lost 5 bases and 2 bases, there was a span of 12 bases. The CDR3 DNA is TGTGCCAGCAGTCCACGGGGGAACAACTATGGCTACACCTTC. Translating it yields CASSPRGNNYGYTF.

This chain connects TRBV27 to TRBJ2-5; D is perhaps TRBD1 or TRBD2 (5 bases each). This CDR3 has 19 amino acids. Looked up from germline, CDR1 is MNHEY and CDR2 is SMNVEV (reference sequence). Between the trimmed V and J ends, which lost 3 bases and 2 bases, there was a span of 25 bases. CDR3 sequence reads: CASSFRLFPPGQQQETQYF. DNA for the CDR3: TGTGCCAGCAGTTTTCGGTTATTCCCTCCGGGGCAGCAACAAGAGACCCAGTACTTC.

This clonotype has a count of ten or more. The CDR3 nucleotides are TGCGCCAGCAGCAGGGACACGACAGATACGCAGTATTTT. It translates to CASSRDTTDTQYF. The chain uses TRBV5-1 and TRBJ2-3; TRBD1 is a possible D gene (6 bases). Trimming removed 4 bases from V and 3 bases from J, with 9 bases in between. Germline V lookup: CDR1 SGHRS, CDR2 YFSETQ. The CDR3 has 13 amino acids. Full variable domain (remainder filled in from reference TRBV5-1 and TRBJ2-3): KAGVTQTPRYLIKTRGQQVTLSCSPISGHRSVSWYQQTPGQGLQFLFEYFSETQRNKGNFPGRFSGRQFSNSRSEMNVSTLELGDSALYLCASSRDTTDTQYFGPGTRLTVL.

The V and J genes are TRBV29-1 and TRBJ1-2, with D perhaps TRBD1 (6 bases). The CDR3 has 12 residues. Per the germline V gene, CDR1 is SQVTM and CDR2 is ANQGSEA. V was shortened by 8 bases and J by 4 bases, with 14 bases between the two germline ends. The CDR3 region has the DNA TGCAGCAGCTCCTCGGGGGCCTATGGCTACACCTTC. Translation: CSSSSGAYGYTF.

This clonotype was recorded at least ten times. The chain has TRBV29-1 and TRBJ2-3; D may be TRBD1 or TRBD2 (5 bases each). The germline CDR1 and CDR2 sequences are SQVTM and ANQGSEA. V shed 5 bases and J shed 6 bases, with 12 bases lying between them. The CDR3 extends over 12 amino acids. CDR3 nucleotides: TGCAGCGTTCACGGGGCTGCGGATACGCAGTATTTT. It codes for CSVHGAADTQYF.

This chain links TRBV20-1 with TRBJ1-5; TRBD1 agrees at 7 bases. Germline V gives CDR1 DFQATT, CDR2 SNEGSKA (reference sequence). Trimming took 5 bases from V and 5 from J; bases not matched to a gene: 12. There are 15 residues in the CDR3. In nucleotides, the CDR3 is TGCAGTGCTCCGACGGGTGCAGGGGGGGATCAGCCCCAGCATTTT. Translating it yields CSAPTGAGGDQPQHF.

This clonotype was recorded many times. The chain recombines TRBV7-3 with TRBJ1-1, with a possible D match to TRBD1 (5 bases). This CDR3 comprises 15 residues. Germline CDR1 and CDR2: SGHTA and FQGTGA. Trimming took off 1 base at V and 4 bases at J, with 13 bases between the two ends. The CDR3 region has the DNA TGTGCCAGCAGCTTAAGCGGCCAGGGTTCCACTGAAGCTTTCTTT. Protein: CASSLSGQGSTEAFF.

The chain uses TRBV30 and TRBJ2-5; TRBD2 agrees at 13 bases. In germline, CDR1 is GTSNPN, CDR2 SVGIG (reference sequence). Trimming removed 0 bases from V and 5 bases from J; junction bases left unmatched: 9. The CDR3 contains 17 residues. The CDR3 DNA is TGTGCCTGGAGTGTAGGGGGACTAGCGGGGAGTCGTGAGACCCAGTACTTC. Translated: CAWSVGGLAGSRETQYF. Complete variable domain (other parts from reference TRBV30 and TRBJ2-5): SQTIHQWPATLVQPVGSPLSLECTVEGTSNPNLYWYRQAAGRGLQLLFYSVGIGQISSEVPQNLSASRPQDRQFILSSKKLLLSDSGFYLCAWSVGGLAGSRETQYFGPGTRLLVL.

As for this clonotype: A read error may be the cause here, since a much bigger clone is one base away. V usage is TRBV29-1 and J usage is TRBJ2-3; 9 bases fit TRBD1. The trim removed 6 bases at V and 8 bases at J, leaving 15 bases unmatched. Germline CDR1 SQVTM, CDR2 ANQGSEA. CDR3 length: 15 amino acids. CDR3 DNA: TGCAGCGTCCATCGGACAGGGGCGGTTGCAGGTACGCAGTATTTT. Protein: CSVHRTGAVAGTQYF.

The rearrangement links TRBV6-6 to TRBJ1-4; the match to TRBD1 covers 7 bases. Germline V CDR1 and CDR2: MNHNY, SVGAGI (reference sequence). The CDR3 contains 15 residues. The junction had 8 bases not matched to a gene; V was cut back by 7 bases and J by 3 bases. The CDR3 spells CASTSQGYPNEKLFF. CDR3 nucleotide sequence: TGTGCCAGCACCTCACAGGGGTATCCTAATGAAAAACTGTTTTTT.

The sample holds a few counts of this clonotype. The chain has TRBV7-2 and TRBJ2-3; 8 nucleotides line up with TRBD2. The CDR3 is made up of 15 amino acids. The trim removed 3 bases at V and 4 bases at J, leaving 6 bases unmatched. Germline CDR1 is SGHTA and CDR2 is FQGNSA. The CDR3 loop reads CASSFIAGRADTQYF. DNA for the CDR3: TGTGCCAGCAGCTTTATAGCGGGGCGGGCAGATACGCAGTATTTT. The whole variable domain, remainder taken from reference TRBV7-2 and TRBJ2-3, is GAGVSQSPSNKVTEKGKDVELRCDPISGHTALYWYRQSLGQGLEFLIYFQGNSAPDKSGLPSDRFSAERTGGSVSTLTIQRTQQEDSAVYLCASSFIAGRADTQYFGPGTRLTVL.

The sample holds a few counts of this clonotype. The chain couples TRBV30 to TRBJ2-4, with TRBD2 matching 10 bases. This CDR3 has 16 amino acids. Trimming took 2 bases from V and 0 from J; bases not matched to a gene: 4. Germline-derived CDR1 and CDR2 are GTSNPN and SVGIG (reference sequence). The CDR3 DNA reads TGTGCCTGGAGTTTAGCGGGGGGTCTAGCCAAAAACATTCAGTACTTC. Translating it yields CAWSLAGGLAKNIQYF.

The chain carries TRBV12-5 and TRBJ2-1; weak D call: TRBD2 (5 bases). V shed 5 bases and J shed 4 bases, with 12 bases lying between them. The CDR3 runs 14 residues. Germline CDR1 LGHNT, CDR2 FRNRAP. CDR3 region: CASGSGGGYNEQFF. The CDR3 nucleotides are TGTGCTAGTGGTAGCGGAGGAGGTTACAATGAGCAGTTCTTC.